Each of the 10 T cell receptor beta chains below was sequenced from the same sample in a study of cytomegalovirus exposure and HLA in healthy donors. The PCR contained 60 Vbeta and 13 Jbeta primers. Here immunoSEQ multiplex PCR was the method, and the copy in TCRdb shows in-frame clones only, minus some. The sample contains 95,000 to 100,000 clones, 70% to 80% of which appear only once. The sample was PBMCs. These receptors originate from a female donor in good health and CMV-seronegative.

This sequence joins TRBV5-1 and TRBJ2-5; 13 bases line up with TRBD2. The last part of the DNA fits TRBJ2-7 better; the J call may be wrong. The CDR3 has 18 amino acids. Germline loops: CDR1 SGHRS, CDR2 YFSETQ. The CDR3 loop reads CASSLGTSGRGILYEQYF. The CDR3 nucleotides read TGCGCCAGCAGCTTGGGTACTAGCGGGAGGGGTATACTATACGAGCAGTACTTC.

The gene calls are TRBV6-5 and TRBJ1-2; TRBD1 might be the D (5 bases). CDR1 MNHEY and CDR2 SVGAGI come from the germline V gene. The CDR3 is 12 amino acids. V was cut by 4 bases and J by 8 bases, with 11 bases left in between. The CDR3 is CASSSGLGGYTF. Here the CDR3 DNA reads TGTGCCAGCAGTTCGGGACTGGGAGGCTACACCTTC.

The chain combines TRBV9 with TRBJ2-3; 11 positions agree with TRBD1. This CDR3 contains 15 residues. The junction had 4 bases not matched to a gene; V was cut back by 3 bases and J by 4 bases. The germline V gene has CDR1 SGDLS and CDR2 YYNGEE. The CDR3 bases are TGTGCCAGCAGCGCCCGGACAGGGGGCTCAGATACGCAGTATTTT. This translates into CASSARTGGSDTQYF.

As DNA, the CDR3 is TGTGCCAGCAGCGCTCGGGGACAGCCCCCAAACACCGGGGAGCTGTTTTTT. Translated: CASSARGQPPNTGELFF. The chain combines TRBV9 with TRBJ2-2, with 7 bases that match TRBD1. The trim removed 3 bases at V and 2 bases at J, leaving 10 bases unmatched. Germline CDR1 reads SGDLS; CDR2 reads YYNGEE. This CDR3 has 17 residues. Complete variable domain (other parts from reference TRBV9 and TRBJ2-2): DSGVTQTPKHLITATGQRVTLRCSPRSGDLSVYWYQQSLDQGLQFLIQYYNGEERAKGNILERFSAQQFPDLHSELNLSSLELGDSALYFCASSARGQPPNTGELFFGEGSRLTVL.

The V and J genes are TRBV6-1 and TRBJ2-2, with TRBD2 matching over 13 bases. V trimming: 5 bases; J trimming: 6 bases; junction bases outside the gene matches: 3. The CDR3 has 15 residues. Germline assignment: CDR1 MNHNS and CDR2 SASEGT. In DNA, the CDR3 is TGTGCCAGCAGTAGACTAGCGGGGGGTCCCGGGGAGCTGTTTTTT. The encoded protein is CASSRLAGGPGELFF.

In DNA, the CDR3 is TGCGCCAGCAGCTCCGGAAACAGGGATTTCGATGGCTACACCTTC. Its translation is CASSSGNRDFDGYTF. The chain recombines TRBV5-1 with TRBJ1-2; D possibly corresponds to TRBD1 (6 bases). Trimming left V 3 bases short and J 6 bases short, with 18 bases between. CDR1 is SGHRS and CDR2 is YFSETQ in the germline V gene. The CDR3 is 15 amino acids.

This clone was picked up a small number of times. The CDR3 nucleotides are TGTGCCAGCAGCCCCGGACAGGGGGCTAGAGGCTACACCTTC. It translates to CASSPGQGARGYTF. The chain joins TRBV5-6 to TRBJ1-2, with 11 positions matching TRBD1. The CDR3 runs to 14 residues. Trimming cost V 4 bases and J 8 bases; bases outside gene matches: 7. The germline gives CDR1 SGHDT, CDR2 YYEEEE. Full variable domain (remainder filled in from reference TRBV5-6 and TRBJ1-2): DAGVTQSPTHLIKTRGQQVTLRCSPKSGHDTVSWYQQALGQGPQFIFQYYEEEERQRGNFPDRFSGHQFPNYSSELNVNALLLGDSALYLCASSPGQGARGYTFGSGTRLTVV.

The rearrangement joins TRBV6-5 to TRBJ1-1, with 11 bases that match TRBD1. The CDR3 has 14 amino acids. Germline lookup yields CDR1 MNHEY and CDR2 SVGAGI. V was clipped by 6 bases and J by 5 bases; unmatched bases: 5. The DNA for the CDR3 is TGTGCCAGCAGCTCCGGACAGGGGGCGACTGAAGCTTTCTTT. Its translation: CASSSGQGATEAFF.

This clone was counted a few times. The CDR3 nucleotides read TGTGCCAGCAGGCCAACCTCCAGGGAGAACACTGAAGCTTTCTTT. Its translation is CASRPTSRENTEAFF. The rearrangement links TRBV5-6 to TRBJ1-1; D perhaps matches TRBD1 (5 bases). The CDR3 sequence is 15 residues long. Trimming removed 5 bases at V and 1 base at J, with 15 bases between. The germline CDR1 and CDR2 sequences are SGHDT and YYEEEE.

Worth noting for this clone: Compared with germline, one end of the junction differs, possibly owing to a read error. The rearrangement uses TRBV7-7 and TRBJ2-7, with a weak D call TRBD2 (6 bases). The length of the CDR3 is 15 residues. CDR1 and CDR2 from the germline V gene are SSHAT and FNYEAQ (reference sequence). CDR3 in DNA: TGTGCTAGCAGATTAGCGCCGGGAGTTGTATACGAGCAGTACTTC. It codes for CASRLAPGVVYEQYF.